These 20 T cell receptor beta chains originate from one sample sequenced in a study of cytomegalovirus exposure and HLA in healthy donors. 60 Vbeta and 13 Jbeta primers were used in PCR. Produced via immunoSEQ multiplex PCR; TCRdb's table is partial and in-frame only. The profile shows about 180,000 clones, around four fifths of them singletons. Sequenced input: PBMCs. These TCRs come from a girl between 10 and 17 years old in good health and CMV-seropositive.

CDR3 sequence reads: CASSLERMTGGLYEQYF. CDR3 sequence (DNA): TGTGCCAGCAGCTTAGAGAGGATGACAGGGGGCCTTTACGAGCAGTACTTC. V is TRBV13 and J is TRBJ2-5, with 10 positions matching TRBD1. Gene TRBJ2-7 matches the end of the DNA better, so the J call may be wrong. The CDR3 extends over 17 amino acids. Germline V gene data show CDR1 as PRHDT and CDR2 as FYEKMQ (reference sequence).

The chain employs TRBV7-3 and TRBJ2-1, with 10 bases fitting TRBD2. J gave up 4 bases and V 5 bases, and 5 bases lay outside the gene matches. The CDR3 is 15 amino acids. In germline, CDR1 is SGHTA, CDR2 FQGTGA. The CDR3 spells CASSILAGEYNEQFF. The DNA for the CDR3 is TGTGCCAGCAGCATTCTAGCGGGGGAATACAATGAGCAGTTCTTC.

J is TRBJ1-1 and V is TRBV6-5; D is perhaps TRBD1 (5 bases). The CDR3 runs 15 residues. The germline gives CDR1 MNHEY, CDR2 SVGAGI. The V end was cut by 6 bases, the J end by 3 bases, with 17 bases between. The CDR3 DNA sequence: TGTGCCAGCAGAGCGGGGGGGATCCGAGACACTGAAGCTTTCTTT. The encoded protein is CASRAGGIRDTEAFF.

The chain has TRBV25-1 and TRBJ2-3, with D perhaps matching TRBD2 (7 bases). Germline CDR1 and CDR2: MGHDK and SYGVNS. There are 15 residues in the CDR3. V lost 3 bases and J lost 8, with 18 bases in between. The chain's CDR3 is CASSEFRGAPVTQYF. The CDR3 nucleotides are TGTGCCAGCAGTGAGTTCCGGGGGGCCCCAGTTACGCAGTATTTT. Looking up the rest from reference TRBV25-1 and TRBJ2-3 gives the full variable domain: EADIYQTPRYLVIGTGKKITLECSQTMGHDKMYWYQQDPGMELHLIHYSYGVNSTEKGDLSSESTVSRIRTEHFPLTLESARPSHTSQYLCASSEFRGAPVTQYFGPGTRLTVL.

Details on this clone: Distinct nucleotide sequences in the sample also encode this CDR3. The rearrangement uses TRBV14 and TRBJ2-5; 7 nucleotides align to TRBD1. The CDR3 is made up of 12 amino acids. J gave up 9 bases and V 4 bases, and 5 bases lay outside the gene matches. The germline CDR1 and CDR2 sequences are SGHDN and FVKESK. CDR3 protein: CASSPRQGAQYF. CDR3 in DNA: TGTGCCAGCAGCCCGCGGCAGGGGGCCCAGTACTTC.

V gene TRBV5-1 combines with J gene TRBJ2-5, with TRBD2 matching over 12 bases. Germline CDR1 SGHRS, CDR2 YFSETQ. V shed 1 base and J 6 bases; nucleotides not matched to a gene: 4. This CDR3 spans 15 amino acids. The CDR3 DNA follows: TGCGCCAGCAGCTTGACTAGCGGGGGGAGTCAGACCCAGTACTTC. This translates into CASSLTSGGSQTQYF.

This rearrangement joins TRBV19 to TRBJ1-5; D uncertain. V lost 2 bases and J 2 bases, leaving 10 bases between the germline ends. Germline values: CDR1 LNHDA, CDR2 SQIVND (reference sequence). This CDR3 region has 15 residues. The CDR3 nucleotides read TGTGCCAGTAGTATATACCAAGGAGGCAATCAGCCCCAGCATTTT. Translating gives CASSIYQGGNQPQHF.

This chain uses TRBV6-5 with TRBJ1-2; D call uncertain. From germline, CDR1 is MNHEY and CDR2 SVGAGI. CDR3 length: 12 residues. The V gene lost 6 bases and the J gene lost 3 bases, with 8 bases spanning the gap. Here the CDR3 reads CASRPRDYGYTF. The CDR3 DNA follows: TGTGCCAGCAGACCGAGGGACTATGGCTACACCTTC.

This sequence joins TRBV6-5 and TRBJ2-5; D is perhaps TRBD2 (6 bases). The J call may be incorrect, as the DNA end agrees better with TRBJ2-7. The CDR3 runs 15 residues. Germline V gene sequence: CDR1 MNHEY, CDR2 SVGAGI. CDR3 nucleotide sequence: TGTGCCAGCAGTTACTCGTCGGGGGAGGTCGACGAGCAGTACTTC. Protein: CASSYSSGEVDEQYF.

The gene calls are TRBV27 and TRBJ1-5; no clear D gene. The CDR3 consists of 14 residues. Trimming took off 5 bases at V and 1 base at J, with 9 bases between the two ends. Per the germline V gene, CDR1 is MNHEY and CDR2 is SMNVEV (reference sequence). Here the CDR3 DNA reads TGTGCCAGCAGTCCTCAGAAAAGCAATCAGCCCCAGCATTTT. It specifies CASSPQKSNQPQHF.

The CDR3 DNA reads as TGTGCCTCCAGGGGGCATAACTATGGCTACACCTTC. It codes for CASRGHNYGYTF. The V gene is TRBV19, the J gene TRBJ1-2, with TRBD1 identical over 8 bases. CDR1 and CDR2 from the germline V gene are LNHDA and SQIVND (reference sequence). The ends lost 11 bases at V and 1 base at J; junction bases unmatched: 3. This CDR3 is built from 12 residues.

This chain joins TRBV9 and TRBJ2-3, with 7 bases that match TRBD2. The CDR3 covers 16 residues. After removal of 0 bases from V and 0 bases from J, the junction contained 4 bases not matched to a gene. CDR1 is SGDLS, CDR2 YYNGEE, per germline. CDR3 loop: CASSVALAASTDTQYF. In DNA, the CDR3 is TGTGCCAGCAGCGTAGCCCTAGCGGCTAGCACAGATACGCAGTATTTT.

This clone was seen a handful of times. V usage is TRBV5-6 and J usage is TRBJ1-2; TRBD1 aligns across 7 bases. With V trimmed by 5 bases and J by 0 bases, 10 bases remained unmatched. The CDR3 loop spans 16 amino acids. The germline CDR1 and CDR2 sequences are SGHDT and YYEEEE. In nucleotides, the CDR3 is TGTGCCAGCAGTTTCCCGACAGGGCTTACTAACTATGGCTACACCTTC. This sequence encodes CASSFPTGLTNYGYTF.

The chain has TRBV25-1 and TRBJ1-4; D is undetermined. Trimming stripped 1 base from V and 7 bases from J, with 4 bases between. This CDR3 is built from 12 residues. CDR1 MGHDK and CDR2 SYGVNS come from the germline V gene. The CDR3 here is CASSESFEKLFF. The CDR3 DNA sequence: TGTGCCAGCAGTGAATCTTTTGAAAAACTGTTTTTT.

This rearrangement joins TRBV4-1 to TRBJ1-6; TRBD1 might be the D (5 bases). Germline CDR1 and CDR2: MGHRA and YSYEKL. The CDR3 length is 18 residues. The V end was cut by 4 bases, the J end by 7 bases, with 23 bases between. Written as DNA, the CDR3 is TGCGCCAGCAGCCGTAGTTTAGGGGTCTTGGGGCCCAATTCACCCCTCCACTTT. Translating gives CASSRSLGVLGPNSPLHF.

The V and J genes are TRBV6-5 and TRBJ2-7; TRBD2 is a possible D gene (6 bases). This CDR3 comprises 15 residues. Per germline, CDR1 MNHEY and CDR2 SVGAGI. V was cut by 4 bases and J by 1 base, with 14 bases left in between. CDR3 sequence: CASSSGAGDSYEQYF. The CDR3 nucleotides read TGTGCCAGCAGTTCGGGAGCGGGCGATTCCTACGAGCAGTACTTC.

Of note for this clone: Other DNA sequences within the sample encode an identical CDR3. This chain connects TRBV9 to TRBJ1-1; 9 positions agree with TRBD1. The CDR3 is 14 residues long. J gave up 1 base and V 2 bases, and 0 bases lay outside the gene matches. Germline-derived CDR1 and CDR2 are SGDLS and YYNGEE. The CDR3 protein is CASSVGQGNTEAFF. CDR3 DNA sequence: TGTGCCAGCAGCGTGGGACAGGGGAACACTGAAGCTTTCTTT.

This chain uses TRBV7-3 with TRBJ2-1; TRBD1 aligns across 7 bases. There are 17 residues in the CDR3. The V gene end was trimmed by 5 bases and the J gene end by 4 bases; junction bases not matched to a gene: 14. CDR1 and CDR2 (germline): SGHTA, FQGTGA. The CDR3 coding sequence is TGTGCCAGCAGCCCGTTAACCAGGGGGTTGGGGTACAATGAGCAGTTCTTC. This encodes CASSPLTRGLGYNEQFF.

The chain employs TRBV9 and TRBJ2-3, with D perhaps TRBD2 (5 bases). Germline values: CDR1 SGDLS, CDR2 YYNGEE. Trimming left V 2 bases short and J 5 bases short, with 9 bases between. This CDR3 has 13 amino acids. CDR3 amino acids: CASSVGLGDTQYF. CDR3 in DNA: TGTGCCAGCAGCGTCGGACTGGGAGATACGCAGTATTTT. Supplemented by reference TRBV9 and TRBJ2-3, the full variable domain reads DSGVTQTPKHLITATGQRVTLRCSPRSGDLSVYWYQQSLDQGLQFLIQYYNGEERAKGNILERFSAQQFPDLHSELNLSSLELGDSALYFCASSVGLGDTQYFGPGTRLTVL.

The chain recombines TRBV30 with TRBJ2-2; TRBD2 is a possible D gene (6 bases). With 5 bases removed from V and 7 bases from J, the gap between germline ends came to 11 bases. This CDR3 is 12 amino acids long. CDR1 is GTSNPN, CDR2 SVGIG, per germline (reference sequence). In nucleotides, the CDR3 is TGTGCCTGGCGGGGGAAAAACGGGGAGCTGTTTTTT. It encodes CAWRGKNGELFF.